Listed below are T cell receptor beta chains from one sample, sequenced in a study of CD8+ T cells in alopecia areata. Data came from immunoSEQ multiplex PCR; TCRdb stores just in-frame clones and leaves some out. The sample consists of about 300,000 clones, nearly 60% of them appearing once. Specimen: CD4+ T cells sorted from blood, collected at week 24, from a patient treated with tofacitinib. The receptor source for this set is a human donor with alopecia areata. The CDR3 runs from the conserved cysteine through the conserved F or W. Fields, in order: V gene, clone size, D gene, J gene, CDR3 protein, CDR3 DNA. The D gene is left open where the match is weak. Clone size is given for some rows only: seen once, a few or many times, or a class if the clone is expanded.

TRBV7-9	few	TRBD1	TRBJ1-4	CASSFGQATNEKLFF	TGTGCCAGCAGCTTCGGACAGGCAACTAATGAAAAACTGTTTTTT
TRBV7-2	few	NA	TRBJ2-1	CASRSAGYEQFF	TGTGCCAGCAGATCGGCGGGGTATGAGCAGTTCTTC
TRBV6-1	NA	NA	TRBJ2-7	CASKMGGQGTYEQYF	TGTGCCAGCAAAATGGGGGGGCAGGGGACCTACGAGCAGTACTTC
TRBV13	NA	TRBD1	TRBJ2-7	CASSLRGQGSYEQYF	TGTGCCAGCAGCTTAAGGGGACAGGGATCCTACGAGCAGTACTTC
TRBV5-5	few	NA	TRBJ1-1	CASSLFGTLNTEAFF	TGTGCCAGCAGCTTGTTTGGGACGTTGAACACTGAAGCTTTCTTT
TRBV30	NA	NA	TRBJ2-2	CAWGLIITTGELFF	TGTGCCTGGGGACTAATCATTACCACCGGGGAGCTGTTTTTT
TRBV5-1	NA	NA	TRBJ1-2	CASSLSNYGYTF	TGCGCCAGCAGCTTGTCTAACTATGGCTACACCTTC
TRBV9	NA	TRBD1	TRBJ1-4	CASSAGTDNEKLFF	TGTGCCAGCAGCGCCGGGACAGATAATGAAAAACTGTTTTTT
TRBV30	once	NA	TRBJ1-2	CAWNANLYGYTF	TGTGCCTGGAATGCTAACCTATATGGCTACACCTTC
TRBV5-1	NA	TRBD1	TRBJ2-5	CASSLNGRGHETQYF	TGCGCCAGCAGCTTGAACGGCAGGGGGCACGAGACCCAGTACTTC
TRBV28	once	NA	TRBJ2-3	CASSAAGRAGTDTQYF	TGTGCCAGCTCGGCAGCGGGCAGGGCCGGAACAGATACGCAGTATTTT
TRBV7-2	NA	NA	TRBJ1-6	CASSSGGTGSPLHF	TGTGCCAGCAGCTCCGGGGGCACAGGTTCACCCCTCCACTTT
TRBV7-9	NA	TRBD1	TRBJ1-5	CASSPGQGSGNQPQHF	TGTGCCAGCAGCCCGGGACAGGGGTCGGGCAATCAGCCCCAGCATTTT
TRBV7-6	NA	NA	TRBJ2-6	CASSPSFRAGANVLTF	TGTGCCAGCAGCCCCTCATTCAGGGCTGGGGCCAACGTCCTGACTTTC
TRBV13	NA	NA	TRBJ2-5	CASSQTSYGGLQETQYF	TGTGCCAGCAGCCAAACATCATACGGGGGGCTACAAGAGACCCAGTACTTC
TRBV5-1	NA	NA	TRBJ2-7	CASSLVGASYEQYF	TGCGCCAGCAGCTTGGTGGGTGCATCCTACGAGCAGTACTTC
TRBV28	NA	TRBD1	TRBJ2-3	CASSSGGLGTDTQYF	TGTGCCAGCAGCTCAGGGGGCTTGGGCACAGATACGCAGTATTTT
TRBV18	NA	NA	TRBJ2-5	CASSPEGWETQYF	TGTGCCAGCTCACCAGAGGGATGGGAGACCCAGTACTTC
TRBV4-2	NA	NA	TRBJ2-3	CASSQEGTSQDTQYF	TGTGCCAGCAGCCAAGAGGGGACCTCACAAGATACGCAGTATTTT
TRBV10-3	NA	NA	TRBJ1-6	CATGVDSSYNSPLHF	TGTGCCACAGGAGTCGATAGCTCCTATAATTCACCCCTCCACTTT
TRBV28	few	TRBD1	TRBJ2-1	CASGTGGQGAHEQFF	TGTGCCAGCGGCACCGGGGGACAGGGGGCCCATGAGCAGTTCTTC
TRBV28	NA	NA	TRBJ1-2	CASRSQGGGYTF	TGTGCCAGCAGGTCACAGGGCGGGGGCTACACCTTC
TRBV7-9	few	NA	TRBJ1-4	CASSLEMSNEKLFF	TGTGCCAGCAGCTTAGAAATGTCTAATGAAAAACTGTTTTTT